Following are 20 T cell receptor beta chains from one sample sequenced in a study of cytomegalovirus exposure and HLA in healthy donors. It was with 60 Vbeta and 13 Jbeta primers that the PCR ran. Profiled with immunoSEQ multiplex PCR; TCRdb holds only in-frame clones, not every one. The data contain about 150,000 clones, about three quarters of them singletons. The sample comprised PBMCs. The source is a woman aged 25-40 years in good health and CMV-seronegative.

This chain uses TRBV9 with TRBJ2-1; TRBD2 agrees at 8 bases. Germline values: CDR1 SGDLS, CDR2 YYNGEE. CDR3 length: 16 residues. The ends lost 4 bases at V and 0 bases at J; junction bases unmatched: 6. Written as DNA, the CDR3 is TGTGCCAGCAGCCCGCAAAGCGGGGGCTCCTACAATGAGCAGTTCTTC. This translates into CASSPQSGGSYNEQFF.

The chain joins TRBV10-2 to TRBJ2-5; 8 bases line up with TRBD1. The germline V gene encodes CDR1 WSHSY and CDR2 SAAADI. The CDR3 sequence is 19 residues long. V lost 3 bases, J lost 5 bases, and 20 bases stayed unmatched. The CDR3 sequence is CASSDYSLVGRGRRETQYF. Written as DNA, the CDR3 is TGCGCCAGCAGTGATTATTCCCTCGTTGGCAGGGGGCGCAGGGAGACCCAGTACTTC.

This clone was picked up one time. The chain carries TRBV5-4 and TRBJ2-7; D unclear. Looked up from germline, CDR1 is SGHNT and CDR2 is YYREEE (reference sequence). V lost 4 bases and J 0 bases, leaving 14 bases between the germline ends. The CDR3 is 15 residues long. The CDR3 DNA is TGTGCCAGCAGCCCCACCCCAGGTGACTCCTACGAGCAGTACTTC. Its translation is CASSPTPGDSYEQYF.

The CDR3 DNA reads as TGTGCCAGTAGTATAAGGAGTAGCGGGGGCACCGGGGAGCTGTTTTTT. Its translation is CASSIRSSGGTGELFF. This chain connects TRBV19 to TRBJ2-2; TRBD2 matches 9 bases. The length of the CDR3 is 16 residues. V shed 2 bases, J shed 4 bases, and the junction held 5 bases outside the gene matches. Germline loops: CDR1 LNHDA, CDR2 SQIVND (reference sequence). Based on the CDR3 plus reference TRBV19 and TRBJ2-2, the full variable domain is DGGITQSPKYLFRKEGQNVTLSCEQNLNHDAMYWYRQDPGQGLRLIYYSQIVNDFQKGDIAEGYSVSREKKESFPLTVTSAQKNPTAFYLCASSIRSSGGTGELFFGEGSRLTVL.

The V gene is TRBV7-8, the J gene TRBJ2-1; 10 nucleotides align to TRBD2. V dropped 1 base and J dropped 0; count of bases not matched to a gene: 9. Germline lookup yields CDR1 SGHVS and CDR2 FQNEAQ. The CDR3 runs 19 residues. CDR3 sequence reads: CASSLVFLAGARSYNEQFF. The CDR3 DNA follows: TGTGCCAGCAGCTTAGTGTTCCTAGCGGGGGCCCGCTCCTACAATGAGCAGTTCTTC.

The chain employs TRBV2 and TRBJ1-1, with D unclear. Germline V gene sequence: CDR1 SNHLY, CDR2 FYNNEI. V dropped 5 bases and J dropped 6 bases, with 10 bases sitting between them. CDR3 size: 12 residues. CDR3 coding DNA: TGTGCCAGCAGTAGCCGGTACCCTGAAGCTTTCTTT. Protein sequence: CASSSRYPEAFF.

This sequence joins TRBV9 and TRBJ2-3; the match to TRBD2 covers 8 bases. From germline, CDR1 is SGDLS and CDR2 YYNGEE. The CDR3 is 15 amino acids. V was clipped by 1 base and J by 3 bases; unmatched bases: 4. Here the CDR3 DNA reads TGTGCCAGCAGCGTATCGGGGGGGGTGACAGATACGCAGTATTTT. Translating gives CASSVSGGVTDTQYF.

The gene calls are TRBV28 and TRBJ2-2, with TRBD1 matching over 7 bases. After removal of 2 bases from V and 7 bases from J, the junction contained 13 bases not matched to a gene. The CDR3 has 17 residues. CDR1 is MDHEN, CDR2 SYDVKM, per germline. CDR3: CASSLGSWDRADGELFF. The CDR3 nucleotides read TGTGCCAGCAGTTTAGGGTCGTGGGACAGAGCGGACGGGGAGCTGTTTTTT.

The CDR3 here is CASSPLEGNYGYTF. The CDR3 DNA sequence: TGTGCCAGCAGCCCCCTGGAGGGGAACTATGGCTACACCTTC. The chain recombines TRBV4-2 with TRBJ1-2, with TRBD1 as a possible D gene (5 bases). CDR3 length: 14 residues. V lost 4 bases and J lost 2, with 11 bases in between. Germline CDR1 and CDR2: LGHNA and YNFKEQ.

The rearrangement joins TRBV7-6 to TRBJ2-5, with D perhaps TRBD2 (6 bases). The germline CDR1 and CDR2 sequences are SGHVS and FNYEAQ. This CDR3 contains 14 residues. V was shortened by 4 bases and J by 5 bases, with 14 bases between the two germline ends. The CDR3 sequence is CASSYRGGEETQYF. In DNA form, the CDR3 reads TGTGCCAGCAGCTATAGGGGAGGAGAGGAGACCCAGTACTTC.

CDR3 in DNA: TGTGCCAGCAGTGCGGTGGGAGGCAATCAGCCCCAGCATTTT. It is translated as CASSAVGGNQPQHF. The V gene is TRBV2, the J gene TRBJ1-5; D is undetermined. V was pared by 4 bases and J by 2 bases, with 9 bases between. This CDR3 has 14 residues. Germline assignment: CDR1 SNHLY and CDR2 FYNNEI.

The chain recombines TRBV6-1 with TRBJ1-5; D might be TRBD1 (6 bases). This CDR3 spans 15 amino acids. Germline V gives CDR1 MNHNS, CDR2 SASEGT. The V gene lost 7 bases and the J gene lost 0 bases, with 13 bases spanning the gap. CDR3 in DNA: TGTGCCAGCACTCGGACAGCGGATAGCAATCAGCCCCAGCATTTT. Protein: CASTRTADSNQPQHF.

The J gene is TRBJ2-7, the V gene TRBV7-2; a possible D gene is TRBD1 (6 bases). This CDR3 has 14 residues. The germline V gene encodes CDR1 SGHTA and CDR2 FQGNSA. The V end lost 1 base, the J end lost 5 bases, and 12 bases lay between the germline ends. The CDR3 DNA sequence: TGTGCCAGCAGCTTAGGGCAGGGGAGCCACGAGCAGTACTTC. Translating gives CASSLGQGSHEQYF.

This chain links TRBV2 with TRBJ2-7, with D possibly being TRBD2 (6 bases). The CDR3 runs 16 residues. The V end lost 6 bases, the J end lost 1 base, and 19 bases lay between the germline ends. CDR1 and CDR2 (germline): SNHLY, FYNNEI. The CDR3 region is CASRDRQGGNSYEQYF. CDR3 DNA sequence: TGTGCCAGCAGGGACCGCCAGGGAGGTAATTCCTACGAGCAGTACTTC.

This chain links TRBV29-1 with TRBJ1-2; 7 bases line up with TRBD1. Germline V gene lookup returns CDR1 SQVTM and CDR2 ANQGSEA. With 3 bases clipped from V and 2 bases from J, the junction kept 3 bases outside the gene matches. This CDR3 is built from 13 residues. For the CDR3, the DNA is TGCAGCGTTGATCAGGGGGTAAACTATGGCTACACCTTC. Encoded protein: CSVDQGVNYGYTF.

Remarks on this clone: This same CDR3 is encoded by further DNA sequences in the sample. The chain carries TRBV4-1 and TRBJ1-2; 9 bases agree with TRBD1. The germline gives CDR1 MGHRA, CDR2 YSYEKL. The CDR3 sequence is 13 residues long. With 4 bases clipped from V and 6 bases from J, the junction kept 3 bases outside the gene matches. CDR3 nucleotides: TGCGCCAGCAGCCTAAGGGACAGGGATGGCTACACCTTC. It specifies CASSLRDRDGYTF.

This clone was picked up one time. This chain joins TRBV4-1 and TRBJ1-2; the D is unclear. Per the germline V gene, CDR1 is MGHRA and CDR2 is YSYEKL. Trimming removed 0 bases from V and 2 bases from J, with 7 bases in between. This CDR3 spans 14 amino acids. The CDR3 is CASSQDAGNYGYTF. DNA for the CDR3: TGCGCCAGCAGCCAAGATGCGGGGAACTATGGCTACACCTTC.

The CDR3 protein is CSAQGWDAEAFF. The CDR3 nucleotides are TGCAGCGCTCAGGGGTGGGACGCTGAAGCTTTCTTT. The J gene is TRBJ1-1, the V gene TRBV29-1, with D possibly being TRBD1 (6 bases). CDR3 length: 12 residues. Trimming removed 7 bases at V and 6 bases at J, with 15 bases between. CDR1 is SQVTM, CDR2 ANQGSEA, per germline. The full variable domain, completed using reference TRBV29-1 and TRBJ1-1, is SAVISQKPSRDICQRGTSLTIQCQVDSQVTMMFWYRQQPGQSLTLIATANQGSEATYESGFVIDKFPISRPNLTFSTLTVSNMSPEDSSIYLCSAQGWDAEAFFGQGTRLTVV.

The V gene is TRBV9, the J gene TRBJ1-4; D gene unclear. Looked up from germline, CDR1 is SGDLS and CDR2 is YYNGEE. This CDR3 contains 15 residues. V was shortened by 4 bases and J by 3 bases, with 13 bases between the two germline ends. The CDR3 DNA is TGTGCCAGCAGCTCCGGTACCGCCTCTAATGAAAAACTGTTTTTT. Translation: CASSSGTASNEKLFF.

The chain recombines TRBV9 with TRBJ1-2; 10 nucleotides line up with TRBD1. Trimming removed 3 bases from V and 4 bases from J; junction bases left unmatched: 6. Germline V gene data show CDR1 as SGDLS and CDR2 as YYNGEE. CDR3 length: 15 amino acids. The CDR3 reads CASSAPGQGSYGYTF. The CDR3 nucleotides are TGTGCCAGCAGCGCCCCGGGACAGGGGAGCTATGGCTACACCTTC.